This T cell receptor (beta chain) was captured by sequencing in a study of shared clonotypes between healthy human individuals. The method was immunoSEQ multiplex PCR; TCRdb's version includes in-frame clones alone and lacks a portion of them. The sample records some 450,000 clones, 70% to 80% being singletons. The ends were cut back, 5 bases at V and 0 bases at J, with 15 bases in the middle. The CDR3 spans 17 residues. From germline, CDR1 is SGHRS and CDR2 YFSETQ. This TCR derives from a woman in her thirties or forties in good health. Some clones in this sample may be carry-over from other donors' samples. The specimen sequenced was PBMCs. The rearrangement links TRBV5-1 to TRBJ2-6, with unresolved D. Here the CDR3 reads CASRPFGPSSGANVLTF. The CDR3 nucleotides read TGCGCCAGCAGGCCCTTCGGACCGTCCTCTGGGGCCAACGTCCTGACTTTC. The complete variable domain, with remaining parts taken from reference TRBV5-1 and TRBJ2-6, reads KAGVTQTPRYLIKTRGQQVTLSCSPISGHRSVSWYQQTPGQGLQFLFEYFSETQRNKGNFPGRFSGRQFSNSRSEMNVSTLELGDSALYLCASRPFGPSSGANVLTFGAGSRLTVL.